Sequencing of this TCR beta chain was carried out in a study of T cell responses to AZD1222 COVID-19 vaccine. General study results and limits: Repertoires were sampled only after the peak T cell response.

Turning to this clone: Antigen specificity is unknown.

Method: immunoSEQ multiplex PCR; TCRdb's copy keeps in-frame clones and lacks some. The sample holds approximately 76,000 clones; around nine tenths are singletons and the top ten take roughly 4.5%. Germline CDR1 reads SEHNR; CDR2 reads FQNEAQ (reference sequence). The length of the CDR3 is 14 residues. Between the trimmed V and J ends, which lost 8 bases and 0 bases, there was a span of 11 bases. The input for sequencing was peripheral blood, taken on day 0 of MenACWY control vaccination. The sequence came from an adult in good health. The chain is built from TRBV7-9 and TRBJ2-1; unclear D gene. The CDR3 DNA reads TGTGCCAGCCCCAGTCCGAGCTCCTACAATGAGCAGTTCTTC. Protein product: CASPSPSSYNEQFF.